These 12 T cell receptor beta chains were sequenced from one sample in a study of blood T cell repertoires in COVID-19. Libraries were prepared by immunoSEQ multiplex PCR; TCRdb keeps only in-frame clonotypes and omits some of them. The table shows fewer than 450,000 clones, with about 88% occurring only once. Sequencing was performed on PBMCs or T cells enriched from blood (not recorded which). The source of these receptors is a woman aged 30 to 39 who had recovered from COVID-19.

CDR3 DNA: TGTGCCAGTAATAACGGGACAGCTACCTACGAGCAGTACTTC. Translated, it gives CASNNGTATYEQYF. The chain is built from TRBV19 and TRBJ2-7; 7 positions match TRBD1. CDR1 is LNHDA, CDR2 SQIVND, per germline (reference sequence). Trimming took 7 bases from V and 2 from J; bases not matched to a gene: 8. The CDR3 extends over 14 amino acids.

V is TRBV7-8 and J is TRBJ2-1, with 8 bases aligning to TRBD1. Germline V CDR1 and CDR2: SGHVS, FQNEAQ. The CDR3 consists of 15 residues. Trimming removed 5 bases from V and 7 bases from J; junction bases left unmatched: 10. As DNA, the CDR3 is TGTGCCAGCAGCACTCGACAGGGGTTAGGGAATGAGCAGTTCTTC. This sequence encodes CASSTRQGLGNEQFF.

The CDR3 sequence is CASSPGTSGVTDTQYF. Here the CDR3 DNA reads TGTGCCAGCAGCCCGGGGACTAGCGGGGTAACAGATACGCAGTATTTT. The V call is TRBV7-9, the J call TRBJ2-3, with 13 nucleotides matching TRBD2. V shed 5 bases and J 3 bases; nucleotides not matched to a gene: 5. This CDR3 contains 16 residues. The germline V gene has CDR1 SEHNR and CDR2 FQNEAQ (reference sequence).

The chain links TRBV7-6 to TRBJ1-3; 7 nucleotides match TRBD1. Germline V gene lookup returns CDR1 SGHVS and CDR2 FNYEAQ. V gave up 5 bases and J gave up 0 bases; unmatched junction bases: 10. This CDR3 has 17 amino acids. The CDR3 reads CASSDRRQGGSGNTIYF. As DNA, the CDR3 is TGTGCCAGCAGCGACCGGCGACAGGGAGGCTCTGGAAACACCATATATTTT.

This sequence joins TRBV28 and TRBJ1-3; 11 bases are a match to TRBD1. Germline V gene data show CDR1 as MDHEN and CDR2 as SYDVKM. The CDR3 totals 21 residues. Trimming took 6 bases from V and 0 from J; bases not matched to a gene: 19. For the CDR3, the DNA is TGTGCCAGCAGCTTCCGGACGTCGGGACAGGGGGTTACTTACTCTGGAAACACCATATATTTT. Translated, it gives CASSFRTSGQGVTYSGNTIYF.

The chain couples TRBV10-3 to TRBJ1-4; tentatively, D is TRBD1 (6 bases). The length of the CDR3 is 17 residues. V lost 0 bases to trimming and J lost 6 bases, with 17 bases between them. CDR1 is ENHRY and CDR2 is SYGVKD in the germline V gene. DNA of the CDR3: TGTGCCATCAGTGAGTCCGGTCCAGGGGCGCGAGATGAAAAACTGTTTTTT. It encodes CAISESGPGARDEKLFF.

J is TRBJ1-6 and V is TRBV2; D ambiguous. The CDR3 is 15 residues long. Trimming took 5 bases from V and 3 from J, leaving 11 bases between them. Germline V gene sequence: CDR1 SNHLY, CDR2 FYNNEI. The CDR3 loop is CASSYPGNYNSPLHF. The DNA of the CDR3 is TGTGCCAGCAGTTATCCGGGAAACTATAATTCACCCCTCCACTTT.

The chain links TRBV10-3 to TRBJ1-4; 8 bases match TRBD1. The ends lost 6 bases at V and 8 bases at J; junction bases unmatched: 2. The CDR3 totals 12 residues. The V gene's germline CDR1 is ENHRY and CDR2 SYGVKD. The CDR3 nucleotides read TGTGCCATCAGGGACAGGGACGAAAAACTGTTTTTT. Amino acid sequence: CAIRDRDEKLFF.

This clone was seen only a few times. Other DNA sequences of this sample code for an identical CDR3. The V and J genes are TRBV11-2 and TRBJ2-7, with D possibly matching TRBD2 (6 bases). There are 15 residues in the CDR3. Trimming stripped 3 bases from V and 0 bases from J, with 12 bases between. Germline CDR1 and CDR2: SGHAT and FQNNGV. In DNA, the CDR3 is TGTGCCAGCAGCTTGGGGACTGGGAGCTCCTACGAGCAGTACTTC. Translated: CASSLGTGSSYEQYF.

This chain joins TRBV7-9 and TRBJ1-1, with D tentatively TRBD1 (6 bases). Looked up from germline, CDR1 is SEHNR and CDR2 is FQNEAQ (reference sequence). With 5 bases removed from V and 5 bases from J, the gap between germline ends came to 12 bases. This CDR3 spans 13 amino acids. CDR3 protein: CASSGTGWTEAFF. The DNA of the CDR3 is TGTGCCAGCAGCGGCACAGGGTGGACTGAAGCTTTCTTT.

The chain has TRBV5-1 and TRBJ1-6; 7 bases align to TRBD1. Losses at the gene ends were 4 bases for V and 2 bases for J; bases not matched to a gene: 18. This CDR3 has 20 amino acids. Germline V lookup: CDR1 SGHRS, CDR2 YFSETQ. The CDR3 coding sequence is TGCGCCAGCAGCCCCCTTCTTGAGAGGGACAGAGACCCCTATAATTCACCCCTCCACTTT. This sequence encodes CASSPLLERDRDPYNSPLHF.

The V gene is TRBV4-1, the J gene TRBJ2-7; D may be TRBD1 (6 bases). V lost 5 bases and J 2 bases, leaving 22 bases between the germline ends. The germline gives CDR1 MGHRA, CDR2 YSYEKL. This CDR3 is 17 amino acids long. The CDR3 spells CASSAQYGDRSTYEQYF. The CDR3 bases are TGCGCCAGCAGCGCACAATACGGAGACAGGTCTACCTACGAGCAGTACTTC.